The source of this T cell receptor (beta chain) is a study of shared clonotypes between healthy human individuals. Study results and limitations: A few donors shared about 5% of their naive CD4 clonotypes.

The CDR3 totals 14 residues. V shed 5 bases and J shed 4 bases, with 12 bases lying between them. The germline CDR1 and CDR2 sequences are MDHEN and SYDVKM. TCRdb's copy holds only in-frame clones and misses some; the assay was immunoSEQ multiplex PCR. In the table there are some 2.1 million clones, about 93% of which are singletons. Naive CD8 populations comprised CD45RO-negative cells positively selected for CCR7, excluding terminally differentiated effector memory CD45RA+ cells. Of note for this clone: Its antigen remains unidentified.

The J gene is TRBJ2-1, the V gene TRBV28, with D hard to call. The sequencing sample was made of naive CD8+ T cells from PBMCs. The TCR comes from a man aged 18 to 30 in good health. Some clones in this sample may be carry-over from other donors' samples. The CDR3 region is CASSRYQVYNEQFF. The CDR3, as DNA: TGTGCCAGCAGTCGATACCAGGTATACAATGAGCAGTTCTTC.